This T cell receptor beta chain emerged from a study of blood T cell repertoires in COVID-19. Germline assignment: CDR1 SEHNR and CDR2 FQNEAQ (reference sequence). The CDR3 contains 13 residues. V lost 0 bases and J 9 bases, leaving 9 bases between the germline ends. Original analysis: Using reference gene primer amplification, nucleated cell counts were estimated. Profiling relied on immunoSEQ multiplex PCR, and the TCRdb table lists in-frame clones only, not all of them. Clonal size and the V and J genes are those of that table, whereas D and trimming came from the DNA. This table has about 80,000 clones, 82% appearing once.

The rearrangement joins TRBV7-9 to TRBJ2-1; D gene unclear. The sequenced sample consisted of peripheral blood. The TCR comes from a man in his 60s with acute or convalescent COVID-19. The CDR3 spells CASSLAFTREQFF. Here the CDR3 DNA reads TGTGCCAGCAGCTTAGCGTTTACGCGTGAGCAGTTCTTC.